Included here is one TCR beta chain sequence, with context. The CDR3 is 15 residues long. CDR1 is SGHNT and CDR2 is YYREEE in the germline V gene (reference sequence). V gave up 4 bases and J gave up 4 bases, with 18 bases separating them. CD45RA+ naive and CD45RA-negative memory subsets were separated from CD4+ cells. The data belong to a study of shared clonotypes between healthy human individuals. Study-level information: Plates per donor: three CD4 naive, three CD4 memory, two CD8 naive, one CD8 memory.

Researchers divided each subset's genomic DNA evenly across several immunoSEQ plates. Each sorted subset replicate got 200 ng genomic DNA, 25,000 to 30,000 genomes. Sequencing was performed with immunoSEQ multiplex PCR; in TCRdb, only in-frame clones are kept and a portion is missing. The sample contains 2,100,000 or so clones, 90% to 97% of which appear only once. The sample comprised naive CD4+ T cells sorted from blood. Noted subset: CD45RA+ positively selected. This sequence was found in a man aged 18 to 30 in good health. This sequence joins TRBV5-4 and TRBJ2-7, with D possibly being TRBD2 (6 bases). CDR3 residues: CASSPGGGSPYEQYF. DNA of the CDR3: TGTGCCAGCAGCCCGGGTGGGGGGTCTCCGTACGAGCAGTACTTC. Filled out from reference TRBV5-4 and TRBJ2-7, the complete variable domain reads ETGVTQSPTHLIKTRGQQVTLRCSSQSGHNTVSWYQQALGQGPQFIFQYYREEENGRGNFPPRFSGLQFPNYSSELNVNALELDDSALYLCASSPGGGSPYEQYFGPGTRLTVT.